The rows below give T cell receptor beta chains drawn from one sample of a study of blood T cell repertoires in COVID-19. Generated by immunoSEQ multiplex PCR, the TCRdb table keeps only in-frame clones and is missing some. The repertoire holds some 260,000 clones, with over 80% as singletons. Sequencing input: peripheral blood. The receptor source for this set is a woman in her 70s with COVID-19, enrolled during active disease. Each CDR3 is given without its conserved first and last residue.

AWSGGTNNEQF,TRBJ2-1,TRBV30
ASSGQGYLAF,TRBJ1-1,TRBV12-3/TRBV12-4
ASSELFGTAGNTIY,TRBJ1-3,TRBV6-1
ASGDRLRTANEKLF,TRBJ1-4,TRBV28
ASSNGLARNTGELF,TRBJ2-2,TRBV19
ASSLGTSGGTQY,TRBJ2-5,TRBV11-3
ATSREGGNSPLH,TRBJ1-6,TRBV15
ASTLGQYQETQY,TRBJ2-5,TRBV6-5
ASSPAGGKDTQY,TRBJ2-3,TRBV5-1
ASSFWGDYSYEQY,TRBJ2-7,TRBV7-8
ASSFSAGSNYGYT,TRBJ1-2,TRBV5-4
ASRQAGQGVWETQY,TRBJ2-5,TRBV6-6
ASSSGRTEYT,TRBJ1-2,TRBV12-3/TRBV12-4
ASSQGSQPQH,TRBJ1-5,TRBV3-1/TRBV3-2
ASSQDRTGSNTQY,TRBJ2-3,TRBV4-3
AWSVRTDSYEQY,TRBJ2-7,TRBV30
ASSQAGQNSPLH,TRBJ1-6,TRBV4-2
ASSYNRENTEAF,TRBJ1-1,TRBV6-5
ASRGDSGYEQY,TRBJ2-7,TRBV28
ASRASGQRNNSPLH,TRBJ1-6,TRBV6-6
ASSDGSTNYGYT,TRBJ1-2,TRBV2
ASSTLAAAYEQY,TRBJ2-7,TRBV9
ASRDQRNTDTQY,TRBJ2-3,TRBV28
ASSISGAGNTIY,TRBJ1-3,TRBV19
ASRLADYNEQF,TRBJ2-1,TRBV12-3/TRBV12-4
ASSDNASGNTIY,TRBJ1-3,TRBV28
ASSLVFRRDGGYT,TRBJ1-2,TRBV11-2
ASSSGFNTEAF,TRBJ1-1,TRBV27
ASSQDGLTTEAF,TRBJ1-1,TRBV4-3
ASSQDQGANYGYT,TRBJ1-2,TRBV4-3
ATCPSGTAYNEQF,TRBJ2-1,TRBV6-5
ASSLRGGTSNEQF,TRBJ2-1,TRBV7-3
ASSWGQADQPQH,TRBJ1-5,TRBV5-1
ASSPGRAGGNSEQY,TRBJ2-7,TRBV18
ASSPPVAGIGTDTQY,TRBJ2-3,TRBV18
ASSVGQGSAT,TRBJ1-2,TRBV9
ASRWTSGRNEQF,TRBJ2-1,TRBV5-1
ASSYAAEGGTEAF,TRBJ1-1,TRBV6-5
ASSEGRGDTQY,TRBJ2-3,TRBV6-1
AYNSGRGQETQY,TRBJ2-5,TRBV30